This TCR beta chain was retrieved from a study of T cell changes during pregnancy in multiple sclerosis. In germline, CDR1 is MNHEY, CDR2 SMNVEV (reference sequence). The CDR3 extends over 16 amino acids. Trimming cost V 1 base and J 8 bases; bases outside gene matches: 9. Repertoires were generated with immunoSEQ multiplex PCR, while TCRdb's copy carries only in-frame clones and drops some. The repertoire holds 50,000 to 65,000 clones, 80% to 95% seen once, with more than 3% in the top ten. The origin of this receptor is a female donor with multiple sclerosis, enrolled in a pregnancy study. The rearrangement joins TRBV27 to TRBJ2-1; 9 bases are a match to TRBD1. Sequencing was performed on CD8+ T cells from peripheral blood mononuclear cells, taken in the second trimester of pregnancy. The chain's CDR3 is CASSLLRTGGFDEQFF. The CDR3 DNA reads as TGTGCCAGCAGTTTATTGCGCACAGGGGGCTTCGATGAGCAGTTCTTC.